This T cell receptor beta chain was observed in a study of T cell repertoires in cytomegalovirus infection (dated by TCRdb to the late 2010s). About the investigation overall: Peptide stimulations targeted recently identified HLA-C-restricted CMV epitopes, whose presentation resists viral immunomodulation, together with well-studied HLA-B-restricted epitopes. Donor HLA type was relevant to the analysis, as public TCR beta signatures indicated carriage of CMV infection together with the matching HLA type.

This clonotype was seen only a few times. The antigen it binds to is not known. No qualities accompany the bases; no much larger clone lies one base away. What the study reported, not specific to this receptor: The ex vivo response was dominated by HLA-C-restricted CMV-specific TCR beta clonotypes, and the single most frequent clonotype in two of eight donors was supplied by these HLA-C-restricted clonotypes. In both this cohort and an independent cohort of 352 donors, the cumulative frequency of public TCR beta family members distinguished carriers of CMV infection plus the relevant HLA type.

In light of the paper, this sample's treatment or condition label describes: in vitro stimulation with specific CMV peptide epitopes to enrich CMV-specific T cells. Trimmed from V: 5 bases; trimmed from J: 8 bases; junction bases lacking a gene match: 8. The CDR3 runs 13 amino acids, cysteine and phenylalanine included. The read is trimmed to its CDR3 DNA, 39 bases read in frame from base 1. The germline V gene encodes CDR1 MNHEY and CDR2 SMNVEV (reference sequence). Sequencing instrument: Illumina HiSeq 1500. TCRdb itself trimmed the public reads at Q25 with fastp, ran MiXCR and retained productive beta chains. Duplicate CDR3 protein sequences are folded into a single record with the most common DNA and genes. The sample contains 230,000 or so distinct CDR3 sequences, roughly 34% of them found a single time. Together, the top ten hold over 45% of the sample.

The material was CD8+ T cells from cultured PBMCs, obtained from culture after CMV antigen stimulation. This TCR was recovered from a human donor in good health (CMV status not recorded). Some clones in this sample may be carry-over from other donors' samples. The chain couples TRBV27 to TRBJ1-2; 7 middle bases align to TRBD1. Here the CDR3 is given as CASSPRQGRGYTF. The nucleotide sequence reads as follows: TGTGCCAGCAGTCCGCGACAGGGTAGAGGCTACACCTTC.